This T cell receptor (beta chain) derives from a study of CD8 T cells in Susac syndrome. Random hexamers primed reverse transcription of about 0.45 to 1 ug RNA. One entry per CDR3 protein, called by TCRdb with MiXCR from the immunoSEQ multiplex PCR reads. The sample holds 150,000 to 200,000 distinct CDR3 sequences; 90% to 95% are singletons and the top ten take more than 0.12%. This clonotype was seen just once. This CDR3 region has 17 residues. The V gene end was trimmed by 4 bases and the J gene end by 1 base; junction bases not matched to a gene: 11. Germline CDR1 reads LGHDT; CDR2 reads YNNKEL (reference sequence).

What was sequenced was CD4+ T cells from PBMCs. V usage is TRBV3-1 and J usage is TRBJ2-5; 8 bases fit TRBD2. This receptor was identified in a human donor in good health. CDR3 loop: CASSPGGAGALQETQYF. CDR3 DNA sequence: TGTGCCAGCAGCCCCGGGGGGGCGGGGGCCCTCCAAGAGACCCAGTACTTC.